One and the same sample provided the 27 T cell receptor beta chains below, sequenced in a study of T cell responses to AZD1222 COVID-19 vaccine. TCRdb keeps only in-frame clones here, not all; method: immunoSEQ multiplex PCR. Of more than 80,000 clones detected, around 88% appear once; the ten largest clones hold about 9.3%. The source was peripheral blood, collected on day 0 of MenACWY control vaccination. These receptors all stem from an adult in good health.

The CDR3 DNA is TGTGCCAGCAGCGGACGACAGGGTTCAGTCAGAGATACGCAGTATTTT. Amino acids: CASSGRQGSVRDTQYF. The rearrangement links TRBV9 to TRBJ2-3, with TRBD1 matching over 7 bases. V was clipped by 3 bases and J by 5 bases; unmatched bases: 12. The CDR3 loop spans 16 amino acids. Germline values: CDR1 SGDLS, CDR2 YYNGEE.

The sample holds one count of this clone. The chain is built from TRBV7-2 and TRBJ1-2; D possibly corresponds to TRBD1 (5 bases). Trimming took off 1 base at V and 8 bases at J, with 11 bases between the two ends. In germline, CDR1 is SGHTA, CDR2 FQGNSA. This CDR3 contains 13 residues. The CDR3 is CASSLEGLRGYTF. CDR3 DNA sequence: TGTGCCAGCAGCTTAGAGGGACTAAGAGGCTACACCTTC. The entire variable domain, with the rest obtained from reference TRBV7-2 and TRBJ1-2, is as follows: GAGVSQSPSNKVTEKGKDVELRCDPISGHTALYWYRQSLGQGLEFLIYFQGNSAPDKSGLPSDRFSAERTGGSVSTLTIQRTQQEDSAVYLCASSLEGLRGYTFGSGTRLTVV.

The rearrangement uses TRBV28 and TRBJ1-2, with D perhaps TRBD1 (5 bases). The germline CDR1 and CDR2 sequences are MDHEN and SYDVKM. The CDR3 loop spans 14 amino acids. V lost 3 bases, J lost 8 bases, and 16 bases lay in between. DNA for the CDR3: TGTGCCAGCAGTTTCGACAACAGGCCGGGGGGCTACACCTTC. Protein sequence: CASSFDNRPGGYTF.

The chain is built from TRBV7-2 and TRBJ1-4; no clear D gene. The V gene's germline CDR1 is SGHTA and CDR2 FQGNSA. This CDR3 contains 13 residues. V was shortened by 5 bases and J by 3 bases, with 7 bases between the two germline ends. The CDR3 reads CASSKGANEKLFF. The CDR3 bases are TGTGCCAGCAGCAAGGGAGCTAATGAAAAACTGTTTTTT.

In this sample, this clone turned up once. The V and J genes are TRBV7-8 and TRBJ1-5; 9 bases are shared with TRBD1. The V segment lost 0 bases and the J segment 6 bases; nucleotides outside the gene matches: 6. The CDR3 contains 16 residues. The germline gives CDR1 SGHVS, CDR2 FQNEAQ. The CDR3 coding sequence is TGTGCCAGCAGCTTAGCGGGACAGGGCCAGGGTCAGCCCCAGCATTTT. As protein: CASSLAGQGQGQPQHF.

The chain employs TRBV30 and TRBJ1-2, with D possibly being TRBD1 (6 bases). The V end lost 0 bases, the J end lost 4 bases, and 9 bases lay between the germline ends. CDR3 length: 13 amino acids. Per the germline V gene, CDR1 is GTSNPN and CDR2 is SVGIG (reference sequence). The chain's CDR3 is CAWSVGQSYGYTF. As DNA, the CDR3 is TGTGCCTGGAGTGTAGGACAGAGCTATGGCTACACCTTC.

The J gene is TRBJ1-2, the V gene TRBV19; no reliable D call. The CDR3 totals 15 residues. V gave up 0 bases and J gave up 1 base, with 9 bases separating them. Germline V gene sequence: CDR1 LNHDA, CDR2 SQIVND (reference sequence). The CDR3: CASSIDHGVNYGYTF. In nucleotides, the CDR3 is TGTGCCAGTAGTATAGATCATGGGGTTAACTATGGCTACACCTTC.

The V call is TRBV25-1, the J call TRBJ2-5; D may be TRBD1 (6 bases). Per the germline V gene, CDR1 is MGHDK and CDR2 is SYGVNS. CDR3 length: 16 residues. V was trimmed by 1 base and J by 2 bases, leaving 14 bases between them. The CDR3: CASSEFGGQEQETQYF. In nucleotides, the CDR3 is TGTGCCAGCAGTGAATTTGGGGGACAAGAACAAGAGACCCAGTACTTC. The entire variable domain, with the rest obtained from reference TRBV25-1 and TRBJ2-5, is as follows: EADIYQTPRYLVIGTGKKITLECSQTMGHDKMYWYQQDPGMELHLIHYSYGVNSTEKGDLSSESTVSRIRTEHFPLTLESARPSHTSQYLCASSEFGGQEQETQYFGPGTRLLVL.

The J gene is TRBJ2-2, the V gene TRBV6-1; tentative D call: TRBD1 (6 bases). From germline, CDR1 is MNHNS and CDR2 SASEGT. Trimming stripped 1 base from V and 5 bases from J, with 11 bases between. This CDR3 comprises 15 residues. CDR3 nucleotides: TGTGCCAGCAGTGAAGTTACAGGGTATACCGGGGAGCTGTTTTTT. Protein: CASSEVTGYTGELFF.

The CDR3 here is CASSITGVPEQYF. CDR3 sequence (DNA): TGTGCCAGCAGTATTACAGGGGTACCCGAGCAGTACTTC. The genes are TRBV27 and TRBJ2-7; 7 bases are a match to TRBD1. J lost 6 bases, V lost 5 bases, and 7 bases had no gene match. The CDR3 totals 13 residues. Germline-derived CDR1 and CDR2 are MNHEY and SMNVEV (reference sequence).

The CDR3 is CASTTMGGRDTQYF. As DNA, the CDR3 is TGTGCCAGCACCACGATGGGGGGCAGAGATACGCAGTATTTT. The chain recombines TRBV7-2 with TRBJ2-3; perhaps D is TRBD1 or TRBD2 (6 bases each). V dropped 7 bases and J dropped 5 bases, with 16 bases sitting between them. CDR1 SGHTA and CDR2 FQGNSA come from the germline V gene. The CDR3 has 14 amino acids.

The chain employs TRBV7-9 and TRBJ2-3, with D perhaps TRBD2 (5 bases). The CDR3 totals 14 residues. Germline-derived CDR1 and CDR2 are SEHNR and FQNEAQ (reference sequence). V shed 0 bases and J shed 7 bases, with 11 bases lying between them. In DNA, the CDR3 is TGTGCCAGCAGCTTAGCGAGCGGAAAGAATACGCAGTATTTT. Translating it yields CASSLASGKNTQYF. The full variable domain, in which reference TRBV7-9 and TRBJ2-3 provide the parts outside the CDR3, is DTGVSQNPRHKITKRGQNVTFRCDPISEHNRLYWYRQTLGQGPEFLTYFQNEAQLEKSRLLSDRFSAERPKGSFSTLEIQRTEQGDSAMYLCASSLASGKNTQYFGPGTRLTVL.

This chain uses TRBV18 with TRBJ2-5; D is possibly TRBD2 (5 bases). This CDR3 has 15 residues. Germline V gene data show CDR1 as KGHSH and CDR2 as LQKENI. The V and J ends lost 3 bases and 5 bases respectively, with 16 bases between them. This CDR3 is CASSPQEGGPETQYF. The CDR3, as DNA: TGTGCCAGCTCACCCCAAGAGGGCGGCCCGGAGACCCAGTACTTC. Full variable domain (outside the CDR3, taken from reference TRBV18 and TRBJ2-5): NAGVMQNPRHLVRRRGQEARLRCSPMKGHSHVYWYRQLPEEGLKFMVYLQKENIIDESGMPKERFSAEFPKEGPSILRIQQVVRGDSAAYFCASSPQEGGPETQYFGPGTRLLVL.

This chain's CDR3 is CASSLGGGTDTQYF. CDR3 nucleotides: TGTGCCAGCAGCTTGGGCGGGGGGACAGATACGCAGTATTTT. The chain employs TRBV5-4 and TRBJ2-3; TRBD2 agrees at 8 bases. V shed 0 bases and J 3 bases; nucleotides not matched to a gene: 0. Germline CDR1 reads SGHNT; CDR2 reads YYREEE (reference sequence). CDR3 length: 14 residues.

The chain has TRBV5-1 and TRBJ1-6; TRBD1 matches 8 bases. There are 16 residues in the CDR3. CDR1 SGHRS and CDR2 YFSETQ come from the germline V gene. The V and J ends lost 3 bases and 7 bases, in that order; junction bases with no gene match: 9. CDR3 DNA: TGCGCCAGCAGCTCGACCGGGACAGGAGTAAATTCACCCCTCCACTTT. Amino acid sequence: CASSSTGTGVNSPLHF.

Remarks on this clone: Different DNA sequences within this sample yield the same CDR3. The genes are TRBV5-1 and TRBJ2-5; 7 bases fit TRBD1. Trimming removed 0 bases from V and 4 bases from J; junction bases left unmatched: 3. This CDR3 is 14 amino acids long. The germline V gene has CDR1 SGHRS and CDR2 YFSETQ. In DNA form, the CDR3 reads TGCGCCAGCAGCTTGGGACAGGGCTTAGAGACCCAGTACTTC. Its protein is CASSLGQGLETQYF.

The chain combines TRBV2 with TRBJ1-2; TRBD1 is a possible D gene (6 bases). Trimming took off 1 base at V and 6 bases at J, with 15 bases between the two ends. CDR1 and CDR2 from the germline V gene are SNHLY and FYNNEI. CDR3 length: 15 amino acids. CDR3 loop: CASSEGTGSWNGYTF. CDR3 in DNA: TGTGCCAGCAGTGAAGGTACAGGGTCTTGGAATGGCTACACCTTC.

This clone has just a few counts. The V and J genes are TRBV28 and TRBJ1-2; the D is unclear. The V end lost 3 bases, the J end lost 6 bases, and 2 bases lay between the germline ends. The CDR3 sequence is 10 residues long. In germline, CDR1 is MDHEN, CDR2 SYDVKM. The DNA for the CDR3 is TGTGCCAGCAGTTTTGATGGCTACACCTTC. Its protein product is CASSFDGYTF.

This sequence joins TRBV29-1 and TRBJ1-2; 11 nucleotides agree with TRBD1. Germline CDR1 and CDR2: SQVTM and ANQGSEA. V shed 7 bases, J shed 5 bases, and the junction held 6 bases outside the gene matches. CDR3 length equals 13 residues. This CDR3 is CSDLGQGAYGYTF. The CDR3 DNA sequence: TGCAGCGACCTAGGACAGGGGGCATATGGCTACACCTTC.

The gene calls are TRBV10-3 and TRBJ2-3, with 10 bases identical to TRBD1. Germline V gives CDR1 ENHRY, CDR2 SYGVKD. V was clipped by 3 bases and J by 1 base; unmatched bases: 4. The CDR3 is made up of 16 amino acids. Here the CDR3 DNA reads TGTGCCATCAGTGACCCCGGGACAGGGGGCACAGATACGCAGTATTTT. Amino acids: CAISDPGTGGTDTQYF.

The CDR3: CAWSGQDQPQHF. DNA of the CDR3: TGTGCCTGGAGTGGACAGGATCAGCCCCAGCATTTT. The chain combines TRBV30 with TRBJ1-5; tentative D call: TRBD1 (6 bases). The CDR3 spans 12 residues. The V gene lost 1 base and the J gene lost 5 bases, with 6 bases spanning the gap. In germline, CDR1 is GTSNPN, CDR2 SVGIG (reference sequence).

The CDR3: CASSLIIEQGTEQPQHF. Written as DNA, the CDR3 is TGTGCCAGCAGCTTAATAATCGAACAGGGAACGGAGCAGCCCCAGCATTTT. The J gene is TRBJ1-5, the V gene TRBV7-9; a possible D gene is TRBD1 (6 bases). The CDR3 is 17 amino acids. V lost 2 bases, J lost 7 bases, and 21 bases lay in between. Germline CDR1 SEHNR, CDR2 FQNEAQ (reference sequence).

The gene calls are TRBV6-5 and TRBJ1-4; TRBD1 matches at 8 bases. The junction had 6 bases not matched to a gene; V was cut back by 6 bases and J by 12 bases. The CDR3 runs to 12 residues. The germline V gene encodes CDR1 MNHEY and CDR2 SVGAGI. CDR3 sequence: CASRQTGGQLFF. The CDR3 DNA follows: TGTGCCAGCAGGCAAACAGGGGGACAACTGTTTTTT.

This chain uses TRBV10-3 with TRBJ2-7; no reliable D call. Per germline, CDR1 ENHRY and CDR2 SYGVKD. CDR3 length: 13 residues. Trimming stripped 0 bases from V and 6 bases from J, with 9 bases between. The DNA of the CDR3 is TGTGCCATCAGTGAGTCGGAAGGAAGCGAGCAGTACTTC. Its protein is CAISESEGSEQYF.

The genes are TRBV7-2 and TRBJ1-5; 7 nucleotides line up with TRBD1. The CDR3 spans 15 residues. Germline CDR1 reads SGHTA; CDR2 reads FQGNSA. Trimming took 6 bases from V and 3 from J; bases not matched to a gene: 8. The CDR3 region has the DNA TGTGCCAGCAGTTTCAGGGGGGGGAACAATCAGCCCCAGCATTTT. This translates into CASSFRGGNNQPQHF.

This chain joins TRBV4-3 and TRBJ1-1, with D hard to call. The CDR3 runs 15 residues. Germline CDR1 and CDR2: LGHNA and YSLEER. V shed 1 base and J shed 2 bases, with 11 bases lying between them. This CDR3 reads CASSQVGRGNTEAFF. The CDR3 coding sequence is TGCGCCAGCAGCCAAGTCGGGCGGGGAAACACTGAAGCTTTCTTT.

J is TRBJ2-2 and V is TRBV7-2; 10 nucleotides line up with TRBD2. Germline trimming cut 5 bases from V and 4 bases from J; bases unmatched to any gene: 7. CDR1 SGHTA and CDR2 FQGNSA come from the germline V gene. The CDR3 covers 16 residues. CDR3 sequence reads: CASSLTSGVITGELFF. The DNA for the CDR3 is TGTGCCAGCAGCCTAACTAGCGGGGTAATCACCGGGGAGCTGTTTTTT.